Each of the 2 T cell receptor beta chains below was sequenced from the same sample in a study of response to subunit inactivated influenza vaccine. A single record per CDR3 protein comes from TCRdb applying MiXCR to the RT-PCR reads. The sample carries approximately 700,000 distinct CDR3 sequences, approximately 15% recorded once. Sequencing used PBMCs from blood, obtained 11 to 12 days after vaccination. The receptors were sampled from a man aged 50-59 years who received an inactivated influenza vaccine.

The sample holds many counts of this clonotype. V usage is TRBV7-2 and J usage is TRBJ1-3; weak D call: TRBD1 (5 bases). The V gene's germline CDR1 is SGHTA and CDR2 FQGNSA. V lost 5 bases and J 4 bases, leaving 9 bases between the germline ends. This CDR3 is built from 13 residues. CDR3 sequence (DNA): TGTGCCAGCAGCCCCCGACAGGGAAACACCATATATTTT. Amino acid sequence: CASSPRQGNTIYF.

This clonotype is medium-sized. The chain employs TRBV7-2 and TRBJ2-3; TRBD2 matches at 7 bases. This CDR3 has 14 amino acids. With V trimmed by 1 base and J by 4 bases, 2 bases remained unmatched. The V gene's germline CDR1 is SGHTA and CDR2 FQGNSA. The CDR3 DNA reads TGTGCCAGCAGCTTAGGTGGGGGGGCAGATACGCAGTATTTT. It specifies CASSLGGGADTQYF.